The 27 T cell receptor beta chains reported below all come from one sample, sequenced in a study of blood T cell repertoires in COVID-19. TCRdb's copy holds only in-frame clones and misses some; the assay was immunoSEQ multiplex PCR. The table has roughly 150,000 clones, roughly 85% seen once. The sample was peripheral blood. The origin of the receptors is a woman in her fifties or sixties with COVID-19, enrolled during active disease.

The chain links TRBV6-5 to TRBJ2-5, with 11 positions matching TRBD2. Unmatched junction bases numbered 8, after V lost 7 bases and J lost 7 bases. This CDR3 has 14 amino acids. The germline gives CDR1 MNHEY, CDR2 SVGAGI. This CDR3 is CASIQTGLAGTQYF. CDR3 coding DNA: TGTGCCAGCATCCAGACAGGACTAGCGGGGACCCAGTACTTC.

The CDR3 DNA follows: TGTGCCAGCGGCCCACTGAACACTGAAGCTTTCTTT. Translating it yields CASGPLNTEAFF. J is TRBJ1-1 and V is TRBV5-4; D not resolved. Looked up from germline, CDR1 is SGHNT and CDR2 is YYREEE (reference sequence). V gave up 7 bases and J gave up 0 bases, with 7 bases separating them. This CDR3 comprises 12 residues.

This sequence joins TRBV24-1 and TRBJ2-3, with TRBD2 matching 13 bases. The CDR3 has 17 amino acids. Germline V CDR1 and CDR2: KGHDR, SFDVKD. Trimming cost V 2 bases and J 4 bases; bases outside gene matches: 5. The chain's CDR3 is CATSDSRLAGGPDTQYF. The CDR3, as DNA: TGTGCCACCAGTGATTCGCGACTAGCGGGGGGCCCAGATACGCAGTATTTT.

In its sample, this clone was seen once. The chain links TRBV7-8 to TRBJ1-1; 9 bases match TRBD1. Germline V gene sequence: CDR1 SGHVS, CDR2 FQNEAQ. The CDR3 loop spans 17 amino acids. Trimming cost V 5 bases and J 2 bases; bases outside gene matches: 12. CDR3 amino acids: CASSLIPGQGPNTEAFF. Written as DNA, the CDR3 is TGTGCCAGCAGCCTTATTCCGGGACAGGGCCCTAACACTGAAGCTTTCTTT. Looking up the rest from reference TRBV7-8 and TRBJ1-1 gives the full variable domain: GAGVSQSPRYKVAKRGQDVALRCDPISGHVSLFWYQQALGQGPEFLTYFQNEAQLDKSGLPSDRFFAERPEGSVSTLKIQRTQQEDSAVYLCASSLIPGQGPNTEAFFGQGTRLTVV.

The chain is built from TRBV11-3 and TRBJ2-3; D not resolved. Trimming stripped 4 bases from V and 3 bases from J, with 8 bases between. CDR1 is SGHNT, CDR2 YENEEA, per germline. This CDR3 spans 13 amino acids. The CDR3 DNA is TGTGCCAGCAGCTCCCCCCCAACAGATACGCAGTATTTT. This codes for CASSSPPTDTQYF. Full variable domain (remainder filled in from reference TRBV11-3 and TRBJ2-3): EAGVVQSPRYKIIEKKQPVAFWCNPISGHNTLYWYLQNLGQGPELLIRYENEEAVDDSQLPKDRFSAERLKGVDSTLKIQPAELGDSAVYLCASSSPPTDTQYFGPGTRLTVL.

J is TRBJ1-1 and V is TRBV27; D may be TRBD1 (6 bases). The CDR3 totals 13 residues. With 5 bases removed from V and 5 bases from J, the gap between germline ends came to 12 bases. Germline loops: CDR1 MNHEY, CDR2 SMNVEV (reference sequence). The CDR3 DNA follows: TGTGCCAGCAGTCTAGCCAGGGGTACTGAAGCTTTCTTT. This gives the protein CASSLARGTEAFF.

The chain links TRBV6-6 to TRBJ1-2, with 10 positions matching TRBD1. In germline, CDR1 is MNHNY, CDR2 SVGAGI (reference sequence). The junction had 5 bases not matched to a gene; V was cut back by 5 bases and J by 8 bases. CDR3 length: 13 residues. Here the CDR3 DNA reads TGTGCCAGCAGTACCGGGACAGGGGAGGGCTACACCTTC. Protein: CASSTGTGEGYTF.

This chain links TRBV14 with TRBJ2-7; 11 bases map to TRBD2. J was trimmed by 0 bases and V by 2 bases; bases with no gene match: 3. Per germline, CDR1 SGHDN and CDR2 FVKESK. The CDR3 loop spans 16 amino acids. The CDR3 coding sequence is TGTGCCAGCAGCCAATTGACTAGCGGGAACTCCTACGAGCAGTACTTC. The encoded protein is CASSQLTSGNSYEQYF.

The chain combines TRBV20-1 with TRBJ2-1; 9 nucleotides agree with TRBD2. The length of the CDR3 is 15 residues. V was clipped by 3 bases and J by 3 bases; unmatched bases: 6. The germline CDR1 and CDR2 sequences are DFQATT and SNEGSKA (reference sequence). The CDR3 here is CSASSQAGGYNEQFF. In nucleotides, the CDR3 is TGCAGTGCTAGTTCTCAAGCGGGGGGCTACAATGAGCAGTTCTTC.

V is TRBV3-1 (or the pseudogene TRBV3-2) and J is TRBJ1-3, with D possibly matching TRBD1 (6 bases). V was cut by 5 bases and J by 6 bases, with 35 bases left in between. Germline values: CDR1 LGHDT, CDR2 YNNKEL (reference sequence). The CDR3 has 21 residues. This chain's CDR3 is CASSTLTGFTDGFQTLNTIYF. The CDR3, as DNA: TGTGCCAGCAGCACTCTAACAGGGTTCACGGACGGATTCCAAACTTTAAACACCATATATTTT.

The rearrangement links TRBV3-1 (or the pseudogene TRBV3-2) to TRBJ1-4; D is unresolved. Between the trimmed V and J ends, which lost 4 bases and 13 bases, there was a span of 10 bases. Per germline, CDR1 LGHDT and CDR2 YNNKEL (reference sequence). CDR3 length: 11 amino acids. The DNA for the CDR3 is TGTGCCAGCAGCCTCAACGAGGCACTGTTTTTT. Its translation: CASSLNEALFF.

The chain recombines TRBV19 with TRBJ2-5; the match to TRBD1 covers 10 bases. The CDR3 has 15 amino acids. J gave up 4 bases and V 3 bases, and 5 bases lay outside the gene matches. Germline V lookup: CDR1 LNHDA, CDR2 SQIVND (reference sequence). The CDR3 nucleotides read TGTGCCAGTAGTATTATGAGGACAGGGGGAGAGACCCAGTACTTC. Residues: CASSIMRTGGETQYF. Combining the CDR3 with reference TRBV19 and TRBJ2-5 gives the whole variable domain DGGITQSPKYLFRKEGQNVTLSCEQNLNHDAMYWYRQDPGQGLRLIYYSQIVNDFQKGDIAEGYSVSREKKESFPLTVTSAQKNPTAFYLCASSIMRTGGETQYFGPGTRLLVL.

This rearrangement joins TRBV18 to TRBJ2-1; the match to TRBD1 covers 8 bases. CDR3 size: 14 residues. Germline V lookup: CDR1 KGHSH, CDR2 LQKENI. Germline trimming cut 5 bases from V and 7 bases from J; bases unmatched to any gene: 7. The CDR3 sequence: CASSGRDRRNEQFF. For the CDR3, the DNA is TGTGCCAGCTCAGGCCGGGACAGGAGAAATGAGCAGTTCTTC.

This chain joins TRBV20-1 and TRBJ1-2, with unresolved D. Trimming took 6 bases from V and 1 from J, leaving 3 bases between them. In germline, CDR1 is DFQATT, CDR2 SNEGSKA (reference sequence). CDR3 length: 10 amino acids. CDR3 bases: TGCAGTGCCCTTAACTATGGCTACACCTTC. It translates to CSALNYGYTF.

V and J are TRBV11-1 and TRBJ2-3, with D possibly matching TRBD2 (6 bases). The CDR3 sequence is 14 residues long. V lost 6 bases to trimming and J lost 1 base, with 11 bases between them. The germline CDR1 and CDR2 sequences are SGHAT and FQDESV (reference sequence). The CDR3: CASRAGRRTDTQYF. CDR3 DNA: TGTGCCAGCAGGGCGGGACGCCGCACAGATACGCAGTATTTT.

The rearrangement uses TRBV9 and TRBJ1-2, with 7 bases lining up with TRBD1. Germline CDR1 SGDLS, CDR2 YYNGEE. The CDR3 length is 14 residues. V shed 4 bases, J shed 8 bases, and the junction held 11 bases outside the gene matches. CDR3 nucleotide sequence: TGTGCCAGCAGCCTAAAGACAGGGATGTCCGGCTACACCTTC. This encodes CASSLKTGMSGYTF.

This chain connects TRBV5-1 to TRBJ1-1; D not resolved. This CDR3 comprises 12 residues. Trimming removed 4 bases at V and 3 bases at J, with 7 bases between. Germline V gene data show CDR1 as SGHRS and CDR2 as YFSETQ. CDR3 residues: CASSPGDTEAFF. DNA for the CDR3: TGCGCCAGCAGCCCCGGGGACACTGAAGCTTTCTTT.

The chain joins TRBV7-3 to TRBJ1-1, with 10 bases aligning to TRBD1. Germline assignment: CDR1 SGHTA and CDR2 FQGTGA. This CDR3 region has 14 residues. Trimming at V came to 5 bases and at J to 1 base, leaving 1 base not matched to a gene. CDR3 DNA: TGTGCCAGCAGCAGGGACAGGGGGAACACTGAAGCTTTCTTT. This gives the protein CASSRDRGNTEAFF.

The CDR3 loop reads CSVAPANTEAFF. CDR3 in DNA: TGCAGCGTGGCCCCCGCGAACACTGAAGCTTTCTTT. This chain connects TRBV29-1 to TRBJ1-1; no reliable D call. The CDR3 loop spans 12 amino acids. Germline V gene sequence: CDR1 SQVTM, CDR2 ANQGSEA. V lost 6 bases to trimming and J lost 1 base, with 9 bases between them. Full variable domain (remainder filled in from reference TRBV29-1 and TRBJ1-1): SAVISQKPSRDICQRGTSLTIQCQVDSQVTMMFWYRQQPGQSLTLIATANQGSEATYESGFVIDKFPISRPNLTFSTLTVSNMSPEDSSIYLCSVAPANTEAFFGQGTRLTVV.

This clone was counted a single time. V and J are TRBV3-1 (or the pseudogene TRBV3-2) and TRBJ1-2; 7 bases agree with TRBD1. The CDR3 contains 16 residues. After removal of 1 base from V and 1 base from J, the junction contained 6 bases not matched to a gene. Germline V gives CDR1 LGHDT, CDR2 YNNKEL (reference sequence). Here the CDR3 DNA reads TGTGCCAGCAGCCAAGCCCCGGGACAGATTAACTATGGCTACACCTTC. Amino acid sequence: CASSQAPGQINYGYTF.

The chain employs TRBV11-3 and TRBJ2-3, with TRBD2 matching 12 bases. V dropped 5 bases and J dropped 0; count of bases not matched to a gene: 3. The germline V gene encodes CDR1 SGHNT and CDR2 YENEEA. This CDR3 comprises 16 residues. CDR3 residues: CASSQGTSGSTDTQYF. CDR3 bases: TGTGCCAGCAGCCAGGGGACTAGCGGGAGCACAGATACGCAGTATTTT. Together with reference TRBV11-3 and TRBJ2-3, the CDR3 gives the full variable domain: EAGVVQSPRYKIIEKKQPVAFWCNPISGHNTLYWYLQNLGQGPELLIRYENEEAVDDSQLPKDRFSAERLKGVDSTLKIQPAELGDSAVYLCASSQGTSGSTDTQYFGPGTRLTVL.

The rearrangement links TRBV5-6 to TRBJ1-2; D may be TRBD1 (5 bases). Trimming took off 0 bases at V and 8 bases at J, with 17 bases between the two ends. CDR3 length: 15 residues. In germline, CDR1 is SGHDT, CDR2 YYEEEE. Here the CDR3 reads CASSLAPGRAQGYTF. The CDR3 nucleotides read TGTGCCAGCAGCTTGGCCCCAGGGAGGGCGCAAGGCTACACCTTC.

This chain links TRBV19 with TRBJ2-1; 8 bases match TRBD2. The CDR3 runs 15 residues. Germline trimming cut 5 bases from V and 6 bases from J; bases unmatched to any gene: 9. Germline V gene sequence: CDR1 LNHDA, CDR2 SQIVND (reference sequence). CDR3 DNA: TGTGCCAGTAGTCTCCGGGACGGGGGGGGCAATGAGCAGTTCTTC. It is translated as CASSLRDGGGNEQFF.

CDR3 in amino acids: CASSDRSSGNTIYF. The DNA for the CDR3 is TGTGCCAGCTCAGACAGGAGCTCTGGAAACACCATATATTTT. The rearrangement joins TRBV18 to TRBJ1-3; weak D call: TRBD1 (6 bases). In germline, CDR1 is KGHSH, CDR2 LQKENI. This CDR3 comprises 14 residues. V was clipped by 5 bases and J by 0 bases, with 8 bases between them.

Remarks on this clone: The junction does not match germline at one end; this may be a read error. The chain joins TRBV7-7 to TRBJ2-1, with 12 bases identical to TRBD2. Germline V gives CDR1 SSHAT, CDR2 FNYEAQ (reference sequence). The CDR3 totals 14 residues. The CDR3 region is CASSRTSGIDEQFF. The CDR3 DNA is TGTGCTAGCAGCAGGACTAGCGGGATTGATGAGCAGTTCTTC.

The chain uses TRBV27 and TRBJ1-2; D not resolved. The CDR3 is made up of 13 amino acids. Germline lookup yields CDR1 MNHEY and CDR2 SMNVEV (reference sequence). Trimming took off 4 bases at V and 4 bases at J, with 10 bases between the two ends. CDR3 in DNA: TGTGCCAGCAGTTCTGGCAGACTCTATGGCTACACCTTC. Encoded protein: CASSSGRLYGYTF.

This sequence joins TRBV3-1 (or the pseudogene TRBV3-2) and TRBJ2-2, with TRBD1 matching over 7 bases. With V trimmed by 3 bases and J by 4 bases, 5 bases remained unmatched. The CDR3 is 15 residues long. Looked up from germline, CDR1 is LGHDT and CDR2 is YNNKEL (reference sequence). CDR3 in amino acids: CASSHYDRVTGELFF. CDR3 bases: TGTGCCAGCAGCCACTATGACAGGGTCACCGGGGAGCTGTTTTTT.